This T cell receptor beta chain derives from a study of cytotoxic CD8 clonotypes in ibrutinib-treated CLL. As for the study in general: Responses comprised around 24 partial and 2 complete; at median approximately six years, around 14 remained remitted and around 12 progressed. Response samples were drawn at a median of around 12 months of treatment, range 6 to 36. Overall study findings and caveats: Stable or contracted on treatment, public clonotypes were also uncommon.

About this clone itself: What it binds is not known.

The assay was immunoSEQ multiplex PCR, and TCRdb's table has in-frame clones only and misses some. This table has 150,000 to 200,000 clones, approximately 80% appearing once. Trimming left V 0 bases short and J 8 bases short, with 21 bases between. From germline, CDR1 is SGHTA and CDR2 FQGNSA. The CDR3 is 17 residues long. This TCR was recovered from a human donor with chronic lymphocytic leukemia. The sequencing used PBMCs, collected after 12 months of ibrutinib treatment. The J gene is TRBJ2-3, the V gene TRBV7-2; no reliable D call. Here the CDR3 reads CASSLASTMLGIGTQYF. CDR3 DNA: TGTGCCAGCAGCTTAGCGTCCACGATGCTTGGTATTGGTACGCAGTATTTT. The entire variable domain, with the rest obtained from reference TRBV7-2 and TRBJ2-3, is as follows: GAGVSQSPSNKVTEKGKDVELRCDPISGHTALYWYRQSLGQGLEFLIYFQGNSAPDKSGLPSDRFSAERTGGSVSTLTIQRTQQEDSAVYLCASSLASTMLGIGTQYFGPGTRLTVL.